These 3 T cell receptor beta chains were all obtained from the same sample, sequenced in a study of response to subunit inactivated influenza vaccine. TCRdb analysed the RT-PCR reads with MiXCR anew, one entry per CDR3 protein. The sample lists almost 600,000 distinct CDR3 sequences, 12% to 15% occurring once. The source was PBMCs from blood, collected 11 to 12 days after vaccination. These receptors originate from a man aged 50-60 years who received an inactivated influenza vaccine.

The chain links TRBV7-6 to TRBJ2-1; D is unresolved. The CDR3 spans 14 residues. V was cut by 1 base and J by 7 bases, with 11 bases left in between. Germline V gene lookup returns CDR1 SGHVS and CDR2 FNYEAQ. The CDR3 loop reads CASSLVQRSNEQFF. DNA for the CDR3: TGTGCCAGCAGCTTAGTCCAGCGCTCGAATGAGCAGTTCTTC.

The sample holds a few counts of this clonotype. The rearrangement joins TRBV7-2 to TRBJ2-2; 12 nucleotides match TRBD2. Trimming removed 3 bases from V and 7 bases from J; junction bases left unmatched: 6. The CDR3 covers 16 residues. Germline loops: CDR1 SGHTA, CDR2 FQGNSA. DNA for the CDR3: TGTGCCAGCAGCTTGCTAGCGGGAGGGCCTCACGGGGAGCTGTTTTTT. This translates into CASSLLAGGPHGELFF.

This clonotype was counted between two and nine times. The chain employs TRBV2 and TRBJ2-7; D may be TRBD2 (6 bases). Trimming shortened V by 6 bases and J by 0 bases, and 12 bases separated the two germline ends. Germline-derived CDR1 and CDR2 are SNHLY and FYNNEI. This CDR3 is 14 amino acids long. In DNA form, the CDR3 reads TGTGCCAGCAGGGGGACTCACTTCTCCTACGAGCAGTACTTC. Protein: CASRGTHFSYEQYF.